These 30 T cell receptor beta chains were all obtained from the same sample, sequenced in a study of radiation and T cells in renal cell carcinoma (dated by TCRdb to 2018 to 2020). The library was produced with the immunoSEQ multiplex PCR assay. Not all clones reach the TCRdb copy of this immuneACCESS table, which keeps in-frame sequences only. Checked studies attribute under half of the gap to unresolved V genes and leave the rest unexplained. This sample holds roughly 120,000 clones; approximately 80% were observed only once. The ten biggest clones cover under 4% of the sample. This specimen's time point label, per the study, means: baseline pretreatment blood. What this sample's treatment or condition label stands for: 15 Gy SBRT to primary tumor, nephrectomy 4 weeks later. The material was blood, obtained from a patient whose treatment included radiotherapy and nephrectomy. These receptors were obtained from a woman aged 60-75 years with renal cell carcinoma.

The chain employs TRBV19 and TRBJ1-6; 10 positions match TRBD1. The V segment lost 4 bases and the J segment 4 bases; nucleotides outside the gene matches: 1. This CDR3 is 15 amino acids long. Germline CDR1 is LNHDA and CDR2 is SQIVND (reference sequence). CDR3 coding DNA: TGTGCCAGTAGTACGGGACAGGGGTATAATTCACCCCTCCACTTT. This sequence encodes CASSTGQGYNSPLHF.

The rearrangement uses TRBV18 and TRBJ1-1; 9 nucleotides agree with TRBD1. After removal of 9 bases from V and 5 bases from J, the junction contained 16 bases not matched to a gene. Germline V gene sequence: CDR1 KGHSH, CDR2 LQKENI. There are 16 residues in the CDR3. For the CDR3, the DNA is TGTGCCAGTAAAAAGTACCGGGACAGGGTTGATACTGAAGCTTTCTTT. This translates into CASKKYRDRVDTEAFF. Filled out from reference TRBV18 and TRBJ1-1, the complete variable domain reads NAGVMQNPRHLVRRRGQEARLRCSPMKGHSHVYWYRQLPEEGLKFMVYLQKENIIDESGMPKERFSAEFPKEGPSILRIQQVVRGDSAAYFCASKKYRDRVDTEAFFGQGTRLTVV.

The rearrangement uses TRBV19 and TRBJ2-1; TRBD2 agrees at 8 bases. After removal of 1 base from V and 5 bases from J, the junction contained 7 bases not matched to a gene. The CDR3 sequence is 16 residues long. The germline V gene has CDR1 LNHDA and CDR2 SQIVND (reference sequence). CDR3 in DNA: TGTGCCAGTAGTATAGTATCCAGCGGGGGAAACAATGAGCAGTTCTTC. This translates into CASSIVSSGGNNEQFF.

The CDR3 protein is CSVSSGLNQPQHF. The CDR3 DNA follows: TGCAGCGTTTCATCTGGGCTCAATCAGCCCCAGCATTTT. The V gene is TRBV29-1, the J gene TRBJ1-5; D uncertain. The CDR3 contains 13 residues. V lost 5 bases and J lost 3, with 11 bases in between. CDR1 SQVTM and CDR2 ANQGSEA come from the germline V gene.

In this sample, this clone turned up many times. V gene TRBV18 combines with J gene TRBJ1-1, with a weak D call TRBD1 (5 bases). Deletions cut 2 bases from V and 2 bases from J, with 15 bases between. Germline lookup yields CDR1 KGHSH and CDR2 LQKENI. CDR3 length equals 16 residues. CDR3 sequence reads: CASSPSGTEPNTEAFF. The CDR3 DNA is TGTGCCAGCTCACCATCTGGGACCGAACCAAACACTGAAGCTTTCTTT.

The J gene is TRBJ2-5, the V gene TRBV5-1; D is tentatively TRBD1 or TRBD2 (5 bases each). CDR1 and CDR2 from the germline V gene are SGHRS and YFSETQ. The CDR3 spans 14 residues. Trimming stripped 2 bases from V and 2 bases from J, with 10 bases between. The CDR3 nucleotides read TGCGCCAGCAGCTTTTGGGGGTCGCAAGAGACCCAGTACTTC. This translates into CASSFWGSQETQYF.

The V gene is TRBV27, the J gene TRBJ2-7; possibly TRBD1 for D (6 bases). Germline-derived CDR1 and CDR2 are MNHEY and SMNVEV (reference sequence). The CDR3 length is 14 residues. V was pared by 4 bases and J by 6 bases, with 16 bases between. This CDR3 is CASSYIGTPFEQYF. DNA of the CDR3: TGTGCCAGCAGTTACATTGGGACACCTTTCGAGCAGTACTTC.

The chain employs TRBV7-9 and TRBJ2-2, with 8 bases fitting TRBD2. Losses at the gene ends were 5 bases for V and 9 bases for J; bases not matched to a gene: 14. Germline lookup yields CDR1 SEHNR and CDR2 FQNEAQ (reference sequence). The CDR3 consists of 16 residues. The DNA of the CDR3 is TGTGCCAGCAGCCCCGGGGGGGGGCCGGCGTCTAGGGAGCTGTTTTTT. This gives the protein CASSPGGGPASRELFF.

This sequence joins TRBV10-1 and TRBJ2-1; D perhaps matches TRBD2 (5 bases). The CDR3 runs to 14 residues. Trimming removed 6 bases from V and 6 bases from J, with 15 bases in between. CDR1 is WNHNN, CDR2 SYGVQD, per germline (reference sequence). The CDR3 DNA reads TGCGCCAGCAGGCTGGGCGAAACTAGCAATGAGCAGTTCTTC. It yields the protein CASRLGETSNEQFF.

The V and J genes are TRBV6-5 and TRBJ1-2; weak D call: TRBD1 (6 bases). The CDR3 is 16 amino acids. The germline gives CDR1 MNHEY, CDR2 SVGAGI. V lost 3 bases, J lost 3 bases, and 17 bases lay in between. The CDR3 bases are TGTGCCAGCAGTTATCGAACAGGGAGTCTCTACTATGGCTACACCTTC. Its translation is CASSYRTGSLYYGYTF.

This chain connects TRBV11-2 to TRBJ2-2, with 12 bases aligning to TRBD2. V shed 6 bases and J 2 bases; nucleotides not matched to a gene: 7. Looked up from germline, CDR1 is SGHAT and CDR2 is FQNNGV. This CDR3 is 17 amino acids long. The CDR3 bases are TGTGCCAGCAGACGTACTAGCGGGGGGTTTAACACCGGGGAGCTGTTTTTT. Translation gives CASRRTSGGFNTGELFF.

The rearrangement links TRBV5-4 to TRBJ2-5, with D possibly being TRBD1 or TRBD2 (6 bases each). With 4 bases removed from V and 5 bases from J, the gap between germline ends came to 12 bases. This CDR3 has 13 residues. The V gene's germline CDR1 is SGHNT and CDR2 YYREEE (reference sequence). Written as DNA, the CDR3 is TGTGCCAGCAGCAGGGGGGCGCAGGAGACCCAGTACTTC. Translating gives CASSRGAQETQYF. Using reference TRBV5-4 and TRBJ2-5 for the parts outside the CDR3, the full variable domain is ETGVTQSPTHLIKTRGQQVTLRCSSQSGHNTVSWYQQALGQGPQFIFQYYREEENGRGNFPPRFSGLQFPNYSSELNVNALELDDSALYLCASSRGAQETQYFGPGTRLLVL.

This rearrangement joins TRBV27 to TRBJ2-1; 7 nucleotides align to TRBD1. This CDR3 is built from 15 residues. V shed 2 bases, J shed 3 bases, and the junction held 4 bases outside the gene matches. Germline V gives CDR1 MNHEY, CDR2 SMNVEV (reference sequence). The CDR3 reads CASSLSRGIYNEQFF. The CDR3 DNA sequence: TGTGCCAGCAGTTTAAGCAGGGGGATCTACAATGAGCAGTTCTTC.

The rearrangement joins TRBV28 to TRBJ2-1; 15 bases map to TRBD2. Germline CDR1 MDHEN, CDR2 SYDVKM. Trimming at V came to 1 base and at J to 7 bases, leaving 8 bases not matched to a gene. CDR3 length equals 18 residues. DNA of the CDR3: TGTGCCAGCAGTTTATCGCCGGGACTAGCGGGAGGTAGGAATGAGCAGTTCTTC. It codes for CASSLSPGLAGGRNEQFF.

The chain is built from TRBV10-3 and TRBJ2-7, with 15 positions matching TRBD2. After removal of 6 bases from V and 0 bases from J, the junction contained 6 bases not matched to a gene. From germline, CDR1 is ENHRY and CDR2 SYGVKD. This CDR3 is 17 amino acids long. CDR3 amino acids: CAISTGTSGGSSYEQYF. The CDR3 DNA follows: TGTGCCATCAGCACCGGGACTAGCGGGGGGAGCTCCTACGAGCAGTACTTC.

This clone is a singleton in its sample. In DNA form, the CDR3 reads TGTGCCAGCTCACAACAGGGACCAACTCCCGAGACCATATATTTT. It translates to CASSQQGPTPETIYF. The genes are TRBV18 and TRBJ1-3; D perhaps matches TRBD1 (6 bases). Germline V lookup: CDR1 KGHSH, CDR2 LQKENI. The V end lost 4 bases, the J end lost 10 bases, and 20 bases lay between the germline ends. This CDR3 has 15 residues.

This clone was picked up a small number of times. This chain connects TRBV19 to TRBJ1-2; the D gene is possibly TRBD1 (6 bases). This CDR3 is built from 14 residues. CDR1 is LNHDA, CDR2 SQIVND, per germline (reference sequence). V dropped 6 bases and J dropped 8 bases, with 19 bases sitting between them. The CDR3 DNA is TGTGCCAGTAGGGCAGGGGCCACTGTTGGCGGCTACACCTTC. Translating it yields CASRAGATVGGYTF.

The rearrangement uses TRBV18 and TRBJ1-5; 9 bases map to TRBD1. The CDR3 is made up of 15 amino acids. V dropped 6 bases and J dropped 4; count of bases not matched to a gene: 7. Germline CDR1 and CDR2: KGHSH and LQKENI. The CDR3 is CASSPLQGANQPQHF. The CDR3 DNA reads as TGTGCCAGCTCGCCCCTACAGGGGGCAAATCAGCCCCAGCATTTT.

A few counts support this clone. The CDR3 region is CASSPSGGNQPQHF. The CDR3 DNA follows: TGTGCCAGCAGTCCGAGTGGAGGCAATCAGCCCCAGCATTTT. This rearrangement joins TRBV6-5 to TRBJ1-5; D uncertain. The germline CDR1 and CDR2 sequences are MNHEY and SVGAGI. The CDR3 is 14 amino acids. V was cut by 5 bases and J by 2 bases, with 10 bases left in between.

Concerning this clone: The same CDR3 also results from other DNA sequences found in this sample. V is TRBV4-1 and J is TRBJ1-1; TRBD1 aligns across 7 bases. CDR1 and CDR2 from the germline V gene are MGHRA and YSYEKL. J lost 1 base, V lost 1 base, and 3 bases had no gene match. CDR3 length equals 15 residues. DNA for the CDR3: TGCGCCAGCAGCCAAGGGGCAGGGGGGAACACTGAAGCTTTCTTT. Residues: CASSQGAGGNTEAFF.

The V and J genes are TRBV7-2 and TRBJ2-7; D is uncertain. This CDR3 has 13 amino acids. V was cut by 0 bases and J by 5 bases, with 8 bases left in between. Germline V gene sequence: CDR1 SGHTA, CDR2 FQGNSA. CDR3 nucleotides: TGTGCCAGCAGCTTAGCTAGGCTAGACGAGCAGTACTTC. It specifies CASSLARLDEQYF.

The V call is TRBV7-2, the J call TRBJ1-1, with D tentatively TRBD1 (5 bases). Germline V gene sequence: CDR1 SGHTA, CDR2 FQGNSA. This CDR3 is built from 13 residues. V dropped 1 base and J dropped 5 bases, with 8 bases sitting between them. The chain's CDR3 is CASSLDGGTEAFF. Written as DNA, the CDR3 is TGTGCCAGCAGCTTAGATGGGGGGACTGAAGCTTTCTTT.

The chain uses TRBV7-9 and TRBJ2-1; no reliable D call. Germline CDR1 reads SEHNR; CDR2 reads FQNEAQ (reference sequence). This CDR3 is built from 12 residues. Trimming stripped 5 bases from V and 7 bases from J, with 9 bases between. CDR3 amino acids: CASSTRLNEQFF. CDR3 DNA sequence: TGTGCCAGCAGCACCAGACTTAATGAGCAGTTCTTC.

J is TRBJ1-1 and V is TRBV6-6; D not resolved. V was cut by 3 bases and J by 4 bases, with 9 bases left in between. Germline values: CDR1 MNHNY, CDR2 SVGAGI (reference sequence). This CDR3 contains 13 residues. CDR3 protein: CASSYGLGTEAFF. The CDR3 DNA reads as TGTGCCAGCAGTTATGGGTTAGGCACTGAAGCTTTCTTT.

The J gene is TRBJ1-2, the V gene TRBV4-1, with a tentative D call TRBD1 (5 bases). V lost 1 base and J lost 4, with 13 bases in between. Germline V gene lookup returns CDR1 MGHRA and CDR2 YSYEKL. This CDR3 comprises 15 residues. The CDR3 protein is CASSQGWGEIYGYTF. CDR3 DNA sequence: TGCGCCAGCAGCCAAGGATGGGGGGAGATCTATGGCTACACCTTC.

The gene calls are TRBV4-1 and TRBJ2-7; tentatively, D is TRBD1 (7 bases). Trimming shortened V by 0 bases and J by 5 bases, and 11 bases separated the two germline ends. Per germline, CDR1 MGHRA and CDR2 YSYEKL. The CDR3 spans 14 residues. CDR3 amino acids: CASSQDQGGNEQYF. CDR3 sequence (DNA): TGCGCCAGCAGCCAAGATCAGGGGGGCAACGAGCAGTACTTC.

The chain is built from TRBV5-6 and TRBJ1-5; D remains ambiguous. Germline CDR1 is SGHDT and CDR2 is YYEEEE. The V and J ends lost 4 bases and 1 base respectively, with 3 bases between them. This CDR3 region has 12 residues. For the CDR3, the DNA is TGTGCCAGCAGCGTCAGCAATCAGCCCCAGCATTTT. Translating gives CASSVSNQPQHF.

This clone has just one count. The chain carries TRBV14 and TRBJ1-1, with unresolved D. The length of the CDR3 is 11 residues. In germline, CDR1 is SGHDN, CDR2 FVKESK. Trimming cost V 3 bases and J 1 base, with 0 bases left between them. The CDR3 DNA follows: TGTGCCAGCAGCCAGAACACTGAAGCTTTCTTT. It encodes CASSQNTEAFF.

V usage is TRBV28 and J usage is TRBJ2-7, with D hard to call. V was clipped by 3 bases and J by 0 bases, with 9 bases between them. The CDR3 has 14 residues. Germline V gene data show CDR1 as MDHEN and CDR2 as SYDVKM. CDR3 amino acids: CASSFDGRSYEQYF. The CDR3 DNA sequence: TGTGCCAGCAGTTTCGACGGACGCTCCTACGAGCAGTACTTC.

J is TRBJ1-4 and V is TRBV6-1; 9 positions agree with TRBD1. CDR1 is MNHNS and CDR2 is SASEGT in the germline V gene. V was clipped by 6 bases and J by 11 bases; unmatched bases: 10. The CDR3 consists of 14 residues. For the CDR3, the DNA is TGTGCCAGCAGCGCCGGGACAGGGCCGTGGAAACTGTTTTTT. Protein product: CASSAGTGPWKLFF.